This T cell receptor (beta chain) was recorded in a study of shared clonotypes between healthy human individuals. Study-level findings and limits: What naive subsets generally showed was a larger estimated richness than memory subsets showed.

V gave up 1 base and J gave up 5 bases, with 23 bases separating them. Germline V gives CDR1 SGHTA, CDR2 FQGNSA. CDR3 length equals 18 residues. Libraries were prepared by immunoSEQ multiplex PCR; TCRdb keeps only in-frame clonotypes and omits some of them. This sample carries roughly 640,000 clones, approximately 79% of them seen once, and the ten largest clones take under 2%. On this clone: The antigen is unknown.

Sample: memory CD4+ T cells sorted from blood. Indicated subset: CD45RA-negative fraction. The V gene is TRBV7-2, the J gene TRBJ2-5; tentative D call: TRBD1 (6 bases). The sequence derives from a woman aged 30 to 39 in good health. CDR3 nucleotide sequence: TGTGCCAGCAGCTTAGGAAATACACTCTCCGCGAGGGGGGAGACCCAGTACTTC. It codes for CASSLGNTLSARGETQYF.